Below, 20 T cell receptor beta chains from the same sample are listed, as sequenced in a study of blood T cells in healthy people across ages. Next came a second PCR, run for about 7 to 12 cycles, which used a sample-barcoded 5' primer along with a J-beta primer mix. One entry per CDR3 protein results from TCRdb running MiXCR on the 5' RACE reads. The data contain about 720,000 distinct CDR3 sequences, over 20% of them singletons. The sample comprised blood. These receptors were taken from a man aged 70-80 years in good health.

The count of this clonotype is one. This chain links TRBV5-6 with TRBJ2-3; 8 bases fit TRBD1. V lost 3 bases to trimming and J lost 3 bases; unmatched junction nucleotides: 9. The germline CDR1 and CDR2 sequences are SGHDT and YYEEEE. CDR3 size: 16 residues. CDR3 sequence: CASSSELDRATDTQYF. CDR3 sequence (DNA): TGTGCCAGCAGCTCAGAATTGGACAGGGCTACAGATACGCAGTATTTT.

This clonotype was recorded a few times. The chain recombines TRBV20-1 with TRBJ1-2, with 7 bases fitting TRBD1. Germline V lookup: CDR1 DFQATT, CDR2 SNEGSKA (reference sequence). The ends lost 5 bases at V and 2 bases at J; junction bases unmatched: 8. This CDR3 is 14 amino acids long. The CDR3 reads CSAEGGRGNYGYTF. The CDR3 coding sequence is TGCAGTGCTGAAGGGGGCAGGGGAAACTATGGCTACACCTTC.

The rearrangement joins TRBV5-1 to TRBJ2-5; D possibly corresponds to TRBD2 (5 bases). Trimming cost V 2 bases and J 3 bases, with 14 bases left between them. The CDR3 contains 15 residues. Per the germline V gene, CDR1 is SGHRS and CDR2 is YFSETQ. The CDR3 DNA reads TGCGCCAGCAGCTTTTTCCGAGGGATGAAAGAGACCCAGTACTTC. Translating gives CASSFFRGMKETQYF.

This clonotype was seen many times. The V gene is TRBV12-3 or TRBV12-4, the J gene TRBJ1-2; 7 nucleotides agree with TRBD1. With 5 bases clipped from V and 4 bases from J, the junction kept 7 bases outside the gene matches. CDR3 size: 14 residues. CDR3 DNA: TGTGCCAGCAGTCGTCCAGGGACAGCCTATGGCTACACCTTC. It is translated as CASSRPGTAYGYTF.

This sequence joins TRBV19 and TRBJ1-4; D unclear. V was cut by 7 bases and J by 8 bases, with 17 bases left in between. The germline CDR1 and CDR2 sequences are LNHDA and SQIVND (reference sequence). The CDR3 length is 14 residues. CDR3 coding DNA: TGTGCCAGTACCAAAGGACGGTTCCGGGAAAAACTGTTTTTT. This sequence encodes CASTKGRFREKLFF.

Only a few counts were recorded for this clonotype. The gene calls are TRBV25-1 and TRBJ2-5, with TRBD2 as a possible D gene (7 bases). CDR1 is MGHDK, CDR2 SYGVNS, per germline. This CDR3 has 14 amino acids. Deletions cut 8 bases from V and 5 bases from J, with 18 bases between. The CDR3 DNA reads TGTGCCAGCGGCATGTTACAGGGAGGGGAGACCCAGTACTTC. Translated, it gives CASGMLQGGETQYF.

This CDR3 is CASSQAAVSYEQYF. CDR3 coding DNA: TGCGCCAGCAGCCAAGCGGCAGTCTCCTACGAGCAGTACTTC. V and J are TRBV4-1 and TRBJ2-7; the D is unclear. V was pared by 1 base and J by 0 bases, with 7 bases between. The CDR3 runs to 14 residues. In germline, CDR1 is MGHRA, CDR2 YSYEKL.

This clonotype was observed at least ten times. The genes are TRBV7-2 and TRBJ2-1; D gene ambiguous. Germline V CDR1 and CDR2: SGHTA, FQGNSA. The CDR3 runs to 15 residues. Trimming took off 5 bases at V and 0 bases at J, with 11 bases between the two ends. The chain's CDR3 is CASSPRIYSYNEQFF. CDR3 nucleotide sequence: TGTGCCAGCAGCCCGAGAATCTACTCCTACAATGAGCAGTTCTTC. Based on the CDR3 plus reference TRBV7-2 and TRBJ2-1, the full variable domain is GAGVSQSPSNKVTEKGKDVELRCDPISGHTALYWYRQSLGQGLEFLIYFQGNSAPDKSGLPSDRFSAERTGGSVSTLTIQRTQQEDSAVYLCASSPRIYSYNEQFFGPGTRLTVL.

V gene TRBV7-9 combines with J gene TRBJ1-2; D is perhaps TRBD1 (5 bases). Per the germline V gene, CDR1 is SEHNR and CDR2 is FQNEAQ (reference sequence). The V gene lost 2 bases and the J gene lost 8 bases, with 9 bases spanning the gap. The CDR3 covers 12 residues. The CDR3 DNA reads TGTGCCAGCAGCTTACAGGGTTCGGGCTACACCTTC. It encodes CASSLQGSGYTF.

V usage is TRBV4-2 and J usage is TRBJ1-5; maybe TRBD1 (5 bases). CDR1 is LGHNA, CDR2 YNFKEQ, per germline. The CDR3 runs 11 residues. V was pared by 7 bases and J by 4 bases, with 5 bases between. CDR3 in amino acids: CASKGNQPQHF. CDR3 nucleotide sequence: TGTGCCAGCAAGGGGAATCAGCCCCAGCATTTT.

This clonotype was observed at least ten times. V gene TRBV5-1 combines with J gene TRBJ1-4, with TRBD1 as a possible D gene (5 bases). Trimming cost V 3 bases and J 0 bases, with 12 bases left between them. The CDR3 length is 16 residues. CDR1 and CDR2 (germline): SGHRS, YFSETQ. CDR3 nucleotides: TGCGCCAGCAGCTGGGGGACGGCTACAACTAATGAAAAACTGTTTTTT. Residues: CASSWGTATTNEKLFF.

The table lists this clonotype with a few counts. The chain has TRBV6-6 and TRBJ2-7; TRBD1 might be the D (6 bases). CDR1 and CDR2 (germline): MNHNY, SVGAGI (reference sequence). V lost 6 bases and J lost 6, with 12 bases in between. The length of the CDR3 is 12 residues. CDR3 in DNA: TGTGCCAGCAGCCCACAGGGTTCCGAGCAGTACGTC. Encoded protein: CASSPQGSEQYV.

This clonotype showed up just a few times. This chain connects TRBV9 to TRBJ2-5; the match to TRBD2 covers 10 bases. CDR3 size: 15 residues. Trimming at V came to 9 bases and at J to 2 bases, leaving 10 bases not matched to a gene. Germline V lookup: CDR1 SGDLS, CDR2 YYNGEE. The DNA for the CDR3 is TGTGCCAAGGGAGGTAGCGGGGGGCCACAAGAGACCCAGTACTTC. It specifies CAKGGSGGPQETQYF. The full variable domain, completed using reference TRBV9 and TRBJ2-5, is DSGVTQTPKHLITATGQRVTLRCSPRSGDLSVYWYQQSLDQGLQFLIQYYNGEERAKGNILERFSAQQFPDLHSELNLSSLELGDSALYFCAKGGSGGPQETQYFGPGTRLLVL.

This clonotype was seen a few times. The CDR3 DNA reads TGCATCGCCGTGGCGGGAGTCGGGACAGGGAGTTACGATGGCTACACCTTC. It is translated as CIAVAGVGTGSYDGYTF. The V call is TRBV20-1, the J call TRBJ1-2, with 9 nucleotides matching TRBD1. The CDR3 contains 17 residues. Germline V lookup: CDR1 DFQATT, CDR2 SNEGSKA (reference sequence).

This clonotype was seen just once. The chain joins TRBV5-6 to TRBJ1-2, with 9 bases lining up with TRBD1. Germline trimming cut 0 bases from V and 7 bases from J; bases unmatched to any gene: 13. CDR3 length: 17 amino acids. Per the germline V gene, CDR1 is SGHDT and CDR2 is YYEEEE. CDR3 bases: TGTGCCAGCAGCTTGGCCGTCTTGACAGGGGGGCGGAGTGGCTACACCTTC. Its translation: CASSLAVLTGGRSGYTF.

This clonotype has a handful of counts. A read error is likely, as this CDR3 ends without the conserved phenylalanine or tryptophan. This chain joins TRBV18 and TRBJ1-2; D may be TRBD1 (5 bases). Germline CDR1 is KGHSH and CDR2 is LQKENI. The V end lost 8 bases, the J end lost 3 bases, and 10 bases lay between the germline ends. The CDR3 has 12 residues. CDR3 amino acids: CASQTVDYGYTL. CDR3 nucleotides: TGTGCCAGCCAGACAGTGGACTATGGCTACACCCTC.

A few counts support this clonotype. The J gene is TRBJ2-3, the V gene TRBV11-2, with a tentative D call TRBD1 (6 bases). Trimming took off 6 bases at V and 6 bases at J, with 19 bases between the two ends. The CDR3 is 15 residues long. The germline V gene encodes CDR1 SGHAT and CDR2 FQNNGV. The CDR3 sequence: CASSSWGRGTDTQYF. The CDR3 nucleotides read TGTGCCAGCAGTTCATGGGGCAGGGGAACCGATACGCAGTATTTT.

This clonotype has only a few counts. The chain has TRBV6-5 and TRBJ2-5, with D tentatively TRBD1 or TRBD2 (7 bases each). CDR3 size: 13 residues. Germline V gives CDR1 MNHEY, CDR2 SVGAGI. Trimming cost V 7 bases and J 5 bases, with 14 bases left between them. The CDR3 bases are TGTGCCAGCACCCAGGGGGGGTCGGAGACCCAGTACTTC. The encoded protein is CASTQGGSETQYF.

The V gene is TRBV20-1, the J gene TRBJ2-5; 12 bases align to TRBD2. The ends lost 3 bases at V and 5 bases at J; junction bases unmatched: 4. Germline assignment: CDR1 DFQATT and CDR2 SNEGSKA (reference sequence). This CDR3 has 14 amino acids. The chain's CDR3 is CSARGLAGRETQYF. The CDR3 nucleotides read TGCAGTGCTAGGGGACTAGCGGGTAGGGAGACCCAGTACTTC.

This clonotype was picked up a small number of times. The chain couples TRBV28 to TRBJ2-3; no reliable D call. V lost 2 bases and J lost 9, with 6 bases in between. The CDR3 covers 11 residues. Germline CDR1 and CDR2: MDHEN and SYDVKM. The CDR3 sequence: CASSLQRTQYF. The CDR3 nucleotides read TGTGCCAGCAGTTTACAGAGGACGCAGTATTTT.